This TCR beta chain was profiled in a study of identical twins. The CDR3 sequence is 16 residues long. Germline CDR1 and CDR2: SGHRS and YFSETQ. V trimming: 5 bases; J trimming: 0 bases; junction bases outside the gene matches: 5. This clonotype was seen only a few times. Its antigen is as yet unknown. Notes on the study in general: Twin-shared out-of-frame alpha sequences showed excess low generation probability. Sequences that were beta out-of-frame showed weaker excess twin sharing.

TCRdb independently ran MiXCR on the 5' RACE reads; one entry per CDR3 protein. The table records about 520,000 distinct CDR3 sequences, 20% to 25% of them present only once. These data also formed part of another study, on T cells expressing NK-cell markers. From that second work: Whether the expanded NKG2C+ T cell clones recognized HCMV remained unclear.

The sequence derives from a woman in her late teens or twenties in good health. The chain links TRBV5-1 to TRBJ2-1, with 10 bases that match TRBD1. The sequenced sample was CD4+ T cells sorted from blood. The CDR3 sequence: CASRPDRGHSYNEQFF. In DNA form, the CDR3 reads TGCGCCAGCAGGCCTGACAGGGGGCACTCCTACAATGAGCAGTTCTTC.